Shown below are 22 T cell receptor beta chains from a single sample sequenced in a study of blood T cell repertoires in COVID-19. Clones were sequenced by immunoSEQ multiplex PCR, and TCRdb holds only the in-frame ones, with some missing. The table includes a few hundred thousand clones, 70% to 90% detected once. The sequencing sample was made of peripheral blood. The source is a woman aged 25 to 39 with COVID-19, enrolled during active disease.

CDR3 bases: TGTGCCAGCAGTCTAAGTATTGATACGCAGTATTTT. Translating it yields CASSLSIDTQYF. The genes are TRBV28 and TRBJ2-3; no definite D call. The germline CDR1 and CDR2 sequences are MDHEN and SYDVKM. The length of the CDR3 is 12 residues. V shed 5 bases and J shed 6 bases, with 9 bases lying between them.

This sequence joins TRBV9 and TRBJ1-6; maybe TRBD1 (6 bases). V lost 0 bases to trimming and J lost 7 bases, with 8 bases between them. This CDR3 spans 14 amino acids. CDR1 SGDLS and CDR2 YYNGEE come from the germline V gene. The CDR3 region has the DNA TGTGCCAGCAGCGTAGGGGACATAAATTCACCCCTCCACTTT. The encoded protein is CASSVGDINSPLHF.

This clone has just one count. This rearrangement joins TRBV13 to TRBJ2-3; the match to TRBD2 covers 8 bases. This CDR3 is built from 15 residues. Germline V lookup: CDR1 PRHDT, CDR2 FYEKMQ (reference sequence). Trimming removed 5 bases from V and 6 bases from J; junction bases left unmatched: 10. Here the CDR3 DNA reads TGTGCCAGCAGCCCCCGTGGACTAGCTTCTGATACGCAGTATTTT. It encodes CASSPRGLASDTQYF.

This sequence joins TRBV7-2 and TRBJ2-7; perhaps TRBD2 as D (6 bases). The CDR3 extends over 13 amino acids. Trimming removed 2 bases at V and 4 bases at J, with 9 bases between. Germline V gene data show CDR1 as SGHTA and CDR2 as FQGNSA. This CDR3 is CASSLLADYEQYF. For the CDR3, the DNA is TGTGCCAGCAGCTTATTAGCGGATTACGAGCAGTACTTC.

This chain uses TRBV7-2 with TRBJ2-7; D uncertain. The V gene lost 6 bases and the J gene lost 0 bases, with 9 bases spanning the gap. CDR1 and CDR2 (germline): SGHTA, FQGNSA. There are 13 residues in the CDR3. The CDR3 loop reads CASRSLGSYEQYF. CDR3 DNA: TGTGCCAGCAGGAGCCTAGGCTCCTACGAGCAGTACTTC. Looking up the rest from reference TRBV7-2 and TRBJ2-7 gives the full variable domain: GAGVSQSPSNKVTEKGKDVELRCDPISGHTALYWYRQSLGQGLEFLIYFQGNSAPDKSGLPSDRFSAERTGGSVSTLTIQRTQQEDSAVYLCASRSLGSYEQYFGPGTRLTVT.

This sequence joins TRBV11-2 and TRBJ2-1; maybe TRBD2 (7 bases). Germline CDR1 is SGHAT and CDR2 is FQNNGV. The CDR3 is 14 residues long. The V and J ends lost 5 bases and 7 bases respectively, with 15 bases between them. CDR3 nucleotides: TGTGCCAGCAGCGCCAATAGGGGGGGGAATGAGCAGTTCTTC. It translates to CASSANRGGNEQFF.

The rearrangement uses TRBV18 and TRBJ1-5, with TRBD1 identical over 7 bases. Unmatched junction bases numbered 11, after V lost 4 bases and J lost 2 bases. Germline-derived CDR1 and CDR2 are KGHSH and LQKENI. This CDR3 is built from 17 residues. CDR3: CASSLSQGSGGNQPQHF. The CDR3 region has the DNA TGTGCCAGCTCACTTTCACAGGGGTCGGGCGGCAATCAGCCCCAGCATTTT. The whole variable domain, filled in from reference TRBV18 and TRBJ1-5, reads NAGVMQNPRHLVRRRGQEARLRCSPMKGHSHVYWYRQLPEEGLKFMVYLQKENIIDESGMPKERFSAEFPKEGPSILRIQQVVRGDSAAYFCASSLSQGSGGNQPQHFGDGTRLSIL.

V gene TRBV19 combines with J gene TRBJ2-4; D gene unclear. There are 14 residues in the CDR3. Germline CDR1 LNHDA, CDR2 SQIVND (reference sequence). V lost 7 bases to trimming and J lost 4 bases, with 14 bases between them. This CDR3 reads CASTSLGSKNIQYF. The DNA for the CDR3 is TGTGCCAGTACCTCCCTCGGTTCGAAAAACATTCAGTACTTC. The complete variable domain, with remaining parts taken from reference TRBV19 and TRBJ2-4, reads DGGITQSPKYLFRKEGQNVTLSCEQNLNHDAMYWYRQDPGQGLRLIYYSQIVNDFQKGDIAEGYSVSREKKESFPLTVTSAQKNPTAFYLCASTSLGSKNIQYFGAGTRLSVL.

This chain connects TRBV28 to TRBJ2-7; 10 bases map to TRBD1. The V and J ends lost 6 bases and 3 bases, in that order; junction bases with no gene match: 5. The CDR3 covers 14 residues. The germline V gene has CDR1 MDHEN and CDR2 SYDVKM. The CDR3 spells CASRSGQGLYEQYF. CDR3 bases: TGTGCCAGCAGGTCGGGACAGGGGCTCTACGAGCAGTACTTC.

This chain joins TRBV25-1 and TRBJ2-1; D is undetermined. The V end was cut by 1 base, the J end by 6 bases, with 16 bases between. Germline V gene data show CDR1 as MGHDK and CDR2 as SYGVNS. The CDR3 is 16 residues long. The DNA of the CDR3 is TGTGCCAGCAGTGAATTTGGGCCCAGGCTACTCAATGAGCAGTTCTTC. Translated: CASSEFGPRLLNEQFF.

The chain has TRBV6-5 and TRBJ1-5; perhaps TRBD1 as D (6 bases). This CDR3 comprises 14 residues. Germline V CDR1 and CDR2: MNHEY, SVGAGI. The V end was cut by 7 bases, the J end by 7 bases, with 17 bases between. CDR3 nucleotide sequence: TGTGCCAGCACCCAGCGGCAGGGGACACAGCCCCAGCATTTT. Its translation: CASTQRQGTQPQHF.

This CDR3 is CASRGQGDQPQHF. Written as DNA, the CDR3 is TGTGCCAGTAGAGGACAGGGGGATCAGCCCCAGCATTTT. The chain is built from TRBV19 and TRBJ1-5, with TRBD1 identical over 10 bases. The CDR3 runs to 13 residues. With V trimmed by 6 bases and J by 5 bases, 1 base remained unmatched. Germline loops: CDR1 LNHDA, CDR2 SQIVND (reference sequence).

The CDR3: CASSLPGQGVTEAFF. The CDR3 DNA reads TGTGCCAGCAGTCTCCCTGGACAGGGAGTTACTGAAGCTTTCTTT. The chain is built from TRBV28 and TRBJ1-1; 8 positions match TRBD1. From germline, CDR1 is MDHEN and CDR2 SYDVKM. The CDR3 has 15 amino acids. J was trimmed by 5 bases and V by 5 bases; bases with no gene match: 10.

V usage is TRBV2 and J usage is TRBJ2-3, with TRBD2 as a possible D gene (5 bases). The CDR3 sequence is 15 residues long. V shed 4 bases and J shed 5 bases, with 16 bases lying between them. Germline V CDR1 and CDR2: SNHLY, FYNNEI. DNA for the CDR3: TGTGCCAGCAGTGTAGAGGGCGGTGTTGGAGATACGCAGTATTTT. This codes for CASSVEGGVGDTQYF.

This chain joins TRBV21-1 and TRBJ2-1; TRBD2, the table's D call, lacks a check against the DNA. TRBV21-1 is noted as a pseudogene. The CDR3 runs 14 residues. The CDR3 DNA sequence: TGTGCCAGCCTTGGGCTAGCGGGAGAAAATGAGCAGTTCTTC. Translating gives CASLGLAGENEQFF.

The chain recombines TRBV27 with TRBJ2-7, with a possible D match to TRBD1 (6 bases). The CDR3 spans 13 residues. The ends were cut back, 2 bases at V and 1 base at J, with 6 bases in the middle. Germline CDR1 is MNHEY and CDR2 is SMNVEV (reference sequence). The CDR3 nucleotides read TGTGCCAGCAGTTTAGACAGGTCCTACGAGCAGTACTTC. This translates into CASSLDRSYEQYF.

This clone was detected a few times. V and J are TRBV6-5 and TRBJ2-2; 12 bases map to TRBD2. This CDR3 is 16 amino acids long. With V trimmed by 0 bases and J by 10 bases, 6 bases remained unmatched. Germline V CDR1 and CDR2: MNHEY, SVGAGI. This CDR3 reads CASSYSSSGRAEELFF. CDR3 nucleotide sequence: TGTGCCAGCAGTTACTCGTCTAGCGGGAGGGCCGAGGAGCTGTTTTTT.

The CDR3 here is CASSQGLTSGRQETQYF. The CDR3 DNA reads as TGTGCCAGCAGCCAAGGCCTGACTAGCGGGCGCCAAGAGACCCAGTACTTC. The chain links TRBV3-1 (or the pseudogene TRBV3-2) to TRBJ2-5; 10 positions match TRBD2. Germline V lookup: CDR1 LGHDT, CDR2 YNNKEL (reference sequence). Trimming removed 1 base from V and 1 base from J; junction bases left unmatched: 6. The CDR3 runs 17 residues.

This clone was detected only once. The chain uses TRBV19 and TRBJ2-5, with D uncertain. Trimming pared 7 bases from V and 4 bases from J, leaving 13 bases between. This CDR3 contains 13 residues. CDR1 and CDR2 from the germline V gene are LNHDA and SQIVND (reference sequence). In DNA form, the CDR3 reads TGTGCCAGTACCTCATCAGAGGTAGAGACCCAGTACTTC. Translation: CASTSSEVETQYF.

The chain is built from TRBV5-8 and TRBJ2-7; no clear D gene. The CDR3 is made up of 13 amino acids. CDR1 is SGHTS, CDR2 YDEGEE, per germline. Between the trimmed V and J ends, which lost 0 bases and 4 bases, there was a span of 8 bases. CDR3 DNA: TGTGCCAGCAGCTTGGGTGACTTTTACGAGCAGTACTTC. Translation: CASSLGDFYEQYF.

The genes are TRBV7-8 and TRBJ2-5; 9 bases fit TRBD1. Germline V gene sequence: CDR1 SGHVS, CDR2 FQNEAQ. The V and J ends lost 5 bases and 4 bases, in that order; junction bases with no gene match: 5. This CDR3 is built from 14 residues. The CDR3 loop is CASSPRTGAETQYF. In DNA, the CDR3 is TGTGCCAGCAGCCCAAGGACAGGGGCAGAGACCCAGTACTTC.

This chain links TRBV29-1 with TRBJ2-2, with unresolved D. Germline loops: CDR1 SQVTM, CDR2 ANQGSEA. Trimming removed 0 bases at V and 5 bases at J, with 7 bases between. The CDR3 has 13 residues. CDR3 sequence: CSVEDQETGELFF. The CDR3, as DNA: TGCAGCGTTGAAGATCAGGAAACCGGGGAGCTGTTTTTT.